This T cell receptor beta chain stems from a study of tumor and adjacent non-tumor tissue in lung cancer. In the study overall: Histology: 12 adenocarcinoma, a couple of squamous cell carcinoma, 1 small cell lung cancer.

This sample's RNA came from whole unsorted tissue. Newly diagnosed lung cancer patients had thoracic surgery in China, August–late 2014, without prior chemotherapy. Study-wide findings and caveats: TCR diversity was significantly greater in tumor than normal lung tissue. Higher tumor TCR diversity was associated with shorter survival.

This clonotype was seen at least ten times. Its antigen is not identified. V lost 6 bases and J lost 8, with 13 bases in between. The CDR3 has 12 amino acids. From germline, CDR1 is MNHNY and CDR2 SVGAGI (reference sequence). The library came from three nested PCR rounds adapted from ARM-PCR protocols. TCRdb ran MiXCR on the multiplex PCR reads and lists one entry per CDR3 protein. The sample holds approximately 140,000 distinct CDR3 sequences, roughly 66% seen once. The gene calls are TRBV6-6 and TRBJ1-2; D is unresolved. The specimen was lung tumor tissue. This clonotype was sampled from a man aged 60 to 69 with small cell lung cancer. The CDR3 region is CASRFGEEGYTF. CDR3 nucleotide sequence: TGTGCCAGCAGGTTCGGGGAGGAAGGCTACACCTTC.